The T cell receptor beta chain under discussion was sequenced for a study of shared clonotypes between healthy human individuals. Overall study findings and caveats: Sharing across four donors was highest in naive CD4 (roughly 5%) and lowest in memory CD8 (around 0.4%). The expectation was that sequencing depth would affect clonotype sharing among donors.

Naive CD8 cells comprised CD45RO-negative, CCR7-positively selected cells, excluding terminally differentiated effector memory CD45RA+ cells. V lost 4 bases to trimming and J lost 4 bases, with 9 bases between them. This CDR3 comprises 13 residues. Germline CDR1 reads MGHRA; CDR2 reads YSYEKL. As regards this clone: Its antigen is not known.

The genomic DNA of each subset was split evenly across several immunoSEQ plates. TCRdb keeps only in-frame clones here, not all; method: immunoSEQ multiplex PCR. The sample yields under 2,000,000 clones, less than 95% seen once. This chain uses TRBV4-1 with TRBJ2-3; possible D gene TRBD2, 6 bases. This TCR was sampled from a man between 18 and 35 years old in good health. Sequenced: naive CD8+ T cells sorted from blood. Here the CDR3 reads CASSPGGADTQYF. CDR3 nucleotide sequence: TGCGCCAGCAGCCCCGGGGGTGCAGATACGCAGTATTTT.